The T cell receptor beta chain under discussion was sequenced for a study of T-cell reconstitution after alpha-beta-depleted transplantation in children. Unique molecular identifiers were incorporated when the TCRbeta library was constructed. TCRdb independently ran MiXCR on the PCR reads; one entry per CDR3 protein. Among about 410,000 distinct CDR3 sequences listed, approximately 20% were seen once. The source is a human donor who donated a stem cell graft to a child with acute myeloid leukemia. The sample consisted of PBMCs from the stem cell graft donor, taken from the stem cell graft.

DNA for the CDR3: TGCAGCATAGGTACCAGAGAAAGCATGAACACTGAAGCTTTCTTT. Translating it yields CSIGTRESMNTEAFF. The chain joins TRBV29-1 to TRBJ1-1; D is undetermined. With 8 bases removed from V and 0 bases from J, the gap between germline ends came to 19 bases. Germline V gene lookup returns CDR1 SQVTM and CDR2 ANQGSEA. This CDR3 region has 15 residues.